This T cell receptor beta chain was retrieved from a study of blood T cell repertoires in COVID-19 (dated by TCRdb to 2018 to 2021). Study-wide context: Collaborator samples came from the United States, Italy and Spain and covered acute and convalescent phases of COVID-19. The prospective study material was composed of cDNA or gDNA derived from T cells, B-cell-depleted T cells, or PBMCs. The dataset comprised deeply sampled blood TCRbeta repertoires from subjects exposed to, actively infected with, or recovered from COVID-19. The repertoires were released in a freely available public database intended as a resource for research on the immune response to SARS-CoV-2. Samples were obtained from the ongoing ImmuneRACE study (first 160 participants) and from 1,254 subjects provided by 6 global collaborators. Sample metadata almost always included a de-identified subject ID, COVID-19 status, age in years and sex. Where HLA class I and class II types were available, the types were taken from metadata supplied by the sample provider, not from assay-based typing.

Collaborating institutions collected whole blood in K2EDTA tubes following their own protocols. For TCRbeta analysis, collaborators shipped samples in one of three forms: frozen whole blood, isolated PBMCs, or DNA extracted from either of those sample types. Summary of the overall study and its limitations: The quantity of clinical and demographic metadata differed by source and by participant and was supplied without curation.

Reading from cysteine to phenylalanine, the CDR3 counts 15 amino acids. Of all the DNA, just the CDR3 is kept, 45 bases in frame from base 1. From V the trimming removes 3 bases and from J it removes 6 bases, while the gene matches leave 6 bases of the junction unaccounted for. Per the germline V gene, SGDLS is the CDR1 and YYNGEE is the CDR2. The immunoSEQ Assay, a bias-controlled multiplex PCR, was used to amplify TCRbeta CDR3 regions from genomic DNA. The original pipeline was this. Nucleated cell counts per sample were estimated from amplification of reference gene primers within the assay. To quantify the absolute abundance of each unique TCRbeta CDR3 rearrangement, sequence reads were collapsed and filtered. For each sample, productive Simpson clonality was calculated as the square root of Simpson's diversity index across productive rearrangements. Entries here come from immuneACCESS through TCRdb and include only in-frame sequences with V and J called. Some clones fail to appear in such tables; in the studies checked, an unresolved V gene covers under half of the shortfall, and the cause of the remainder is unknown. V, J and clone size reflect that table, while D and trimming were determined from the DNA. The sample data list about 54,000 clones, and 75% to 95% of these were observed just once. The leading ten clones occupy 8% to 9% of the sample.

About this clone: Its binding antigen is unknown. No clone much larger than this one lies a single base away; base qualities are absent.

The V and J segments used are TRBV9 and TRBJ2-2; 9 central bases correspond to TRBD1. What was sequenced was peripheral blood. The source of this sequence is a woman in her thirties or forties with active COVID-19. The bases read TGTGCCAGCAGCGCGGGGGACAGGGTAGCCGGGGAGCTGTTTTTT. It specifies CASSAGDRVAGELFF.